The T cell receptor beta chain under discussion was sequenced for a study of control samples from healthy donors and cancer patients. This clone is a singleton in its sample. V was pared by 4 bases and J by 0 bases, with 16 bases between. This CDR3 has 17 residues. CDR1 is LGHNA, CDR2 YNFKEQ, per germline. Method: immunoSEQ multiplex PCR; TCRdb's copy keeps in-frame clones and lacks some. Among around 140,000 clones, approximately 90% were seen once, and the ten largest hold roughly 2.1%. This rearrangement joins TRBV4-2 to TRBJ2-1, with TRBD2 as a possible D gene (6 bases). The material sequenced was blood. The source of this sequence is a woman aged 50 to 65 in good health. The CDR3 sequence is CASSPGWRGNSYNEQFF. CDR3 bases: TGTGCCAGCAGCCCCGGCTGGAGGGGAAACTCCTACAATGAGCAGTTCTTC.